Sequencing of this T cell receptor (beta chain) was carried out in a study of a mutant IDH1 vaccine in newly diagnosed glioma. Time point specified: baseline, week 1 (first vaccination visit). The treatment here: pre-vaccination baseline after standard-of-care therapy. V lost 11 bases, J lost 0 bases, and 13 bases lay in between. The CDR3 is 13 residues long. Germline V lookup: CDR1 SNHLY, CDR2 FYNNEI. Profiling relied on immunoSEQ multiplex PCR, and the TCRdb table lists in-frame clones only, not all of them. The data show 90,000 to 95,000 clones, roughly 80% seen once. The receptor was isolated from a woman aged 50 to 60 with glioma. The rearrangement joins TRBV2 to TRBJ1-1; perhaps TRBD1 as D (6 bases). The sample in question was PBMCs, obtained from a glioma patient treated with radiotherapy, temozolomide or both. The CDR3 DNA reads TGTGCCGGATCAGGACAGATGAACACTGAAGCTTTCTTT. Translation: CAGSGQMNTEAFF.